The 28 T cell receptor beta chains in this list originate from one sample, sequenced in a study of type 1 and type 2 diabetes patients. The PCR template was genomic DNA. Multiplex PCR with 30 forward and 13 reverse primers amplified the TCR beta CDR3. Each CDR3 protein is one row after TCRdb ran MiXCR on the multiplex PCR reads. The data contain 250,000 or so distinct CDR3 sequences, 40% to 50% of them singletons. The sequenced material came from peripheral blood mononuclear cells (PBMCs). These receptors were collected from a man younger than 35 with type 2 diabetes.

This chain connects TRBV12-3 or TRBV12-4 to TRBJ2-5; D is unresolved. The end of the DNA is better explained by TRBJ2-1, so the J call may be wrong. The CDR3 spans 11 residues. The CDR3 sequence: CASSLVDEQFF. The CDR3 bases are TGTGCCAGCAGCCTTGTGGATGAGCAGTTCTTC.

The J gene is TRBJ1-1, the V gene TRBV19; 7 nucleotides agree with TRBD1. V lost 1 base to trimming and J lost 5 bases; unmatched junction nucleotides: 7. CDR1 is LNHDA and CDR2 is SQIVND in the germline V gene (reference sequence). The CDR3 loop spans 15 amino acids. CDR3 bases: TGTGCCAGTAGTATAGGGTGGCCAGGGGGAACTGAAGCTTTCTTT. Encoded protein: CASSIGWPGGTEAFF.

CDR3 in DNA: TGTGCCAGCAGCCCTTCTAAGGATACCTACGAGCAGTACTTC. It translates to CASSPSKDTYEQYF. The chain employs TRBV27 and TRBJ2-7; D ambiguous. Germline-derived CDR1 and CDR2 are MNHEY and SMNVEV (reference sequence). V was cut by 6 bases and J by 2 bases, with 14 bases left in between. CDR3 length: 14 residues.

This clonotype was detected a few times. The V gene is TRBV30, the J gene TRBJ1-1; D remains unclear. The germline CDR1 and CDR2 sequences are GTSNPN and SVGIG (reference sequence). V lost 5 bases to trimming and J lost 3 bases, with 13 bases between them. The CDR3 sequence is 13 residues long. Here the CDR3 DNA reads TGTGCCTGGGGGTACAGCCGTTACACTGAAGCTTTCTTT. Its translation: CAWGYSRYTEAFF.

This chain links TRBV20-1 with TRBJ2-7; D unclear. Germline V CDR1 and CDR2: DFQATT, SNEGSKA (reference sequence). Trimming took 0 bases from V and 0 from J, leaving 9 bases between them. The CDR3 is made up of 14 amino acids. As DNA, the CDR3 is TGCAGTGCTAGAGACAACCTCCACTCCTACGAGCAGTACTTC. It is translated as CSARDNLHSYEQYF.

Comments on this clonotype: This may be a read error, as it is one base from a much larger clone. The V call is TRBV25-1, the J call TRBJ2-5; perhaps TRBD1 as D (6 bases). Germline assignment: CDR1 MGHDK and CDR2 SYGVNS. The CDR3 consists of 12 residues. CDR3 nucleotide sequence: TGTGCCATACAGGGTCGAGAAGAGACCCAGTGCTTC. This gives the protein CAIQGREETQCF.

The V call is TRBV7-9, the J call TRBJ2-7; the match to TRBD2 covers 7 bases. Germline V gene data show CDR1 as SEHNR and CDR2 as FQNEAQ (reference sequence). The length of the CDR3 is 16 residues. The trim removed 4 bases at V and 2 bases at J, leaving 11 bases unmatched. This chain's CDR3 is CASSSPLSGVTYEQYF. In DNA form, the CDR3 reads TGTGCCAGCAGCTCGCCACTCAGCGGGGTGACCTACGAGCAGTACTTC.

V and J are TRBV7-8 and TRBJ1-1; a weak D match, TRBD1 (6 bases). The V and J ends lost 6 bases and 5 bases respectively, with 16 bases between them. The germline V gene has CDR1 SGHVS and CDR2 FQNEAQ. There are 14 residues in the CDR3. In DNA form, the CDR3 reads TGTGCCAGCAGTGAAGCCCACAGGGATACTGAAGCTTTCTTT. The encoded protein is CASSEAHRDTEAFF.

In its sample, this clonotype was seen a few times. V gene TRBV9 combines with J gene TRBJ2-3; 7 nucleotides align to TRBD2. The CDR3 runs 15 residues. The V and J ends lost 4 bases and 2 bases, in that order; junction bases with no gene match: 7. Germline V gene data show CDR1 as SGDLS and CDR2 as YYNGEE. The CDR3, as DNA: TGTGCCAGCAGCCGCCTCCGGGGGGACACAGATACGCAGTATTTT. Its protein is CASSRLRGDTDTQYF.

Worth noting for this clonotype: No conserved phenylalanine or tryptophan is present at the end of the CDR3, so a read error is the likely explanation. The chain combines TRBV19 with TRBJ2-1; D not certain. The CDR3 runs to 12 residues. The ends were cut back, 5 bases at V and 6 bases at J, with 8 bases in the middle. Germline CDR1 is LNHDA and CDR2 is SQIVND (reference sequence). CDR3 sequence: CASSLGSNEQFL. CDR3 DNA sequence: TGTGCCAGTAGTTTAGGCTCCAATGAGCAGTTCCTC.

CDR3 region: CASSEALQGYGYTF. Here the CDR3 DNA reads TGTGCCAGCAGTGAAGCGCTTCAGGGTTATGGCTACACCTTC. The chain is built from TRBV2 and TRBJ1-2; tentatively, D is TRBD1 (5 bases). Germline lookup yields CDR1 SNHLY and CDR2 FYNNEI. This CDR3 spans 14 amino acids. V was shortened by 0 bases and J by 5 bases, with 10 bases between the two germline ends. Combining the CDR3 with reference TRBV2 and TRBJ1-2 gives the whole variable domain EPEVTQTPSHQVTQMGQEVILRCVPISNHLYFYWYRQILGQKVEFLVSFYNNEISEKSEIFDDQFSVERPDGSNFTLKIRSTKLEDSAMYFCASSEALQGYGYTFGSGTRLTVV.

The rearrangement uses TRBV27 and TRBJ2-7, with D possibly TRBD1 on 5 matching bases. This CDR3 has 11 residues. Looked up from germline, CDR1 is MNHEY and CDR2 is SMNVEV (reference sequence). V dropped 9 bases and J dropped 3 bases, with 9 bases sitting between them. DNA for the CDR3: TGTGCCAGTGGCAGGGACTACGAGCAGTACTTC. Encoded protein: CASGRDYEQYF.

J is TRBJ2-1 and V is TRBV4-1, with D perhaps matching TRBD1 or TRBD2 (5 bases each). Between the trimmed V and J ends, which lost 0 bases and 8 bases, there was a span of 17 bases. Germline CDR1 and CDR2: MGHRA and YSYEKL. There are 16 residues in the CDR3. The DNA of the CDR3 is TGCGCCAGCAGCCAAGAATATTGGGGGTTTGGGGATGAGCAGTTCTTC. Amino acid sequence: CASSQEYWGFGDEQFF.

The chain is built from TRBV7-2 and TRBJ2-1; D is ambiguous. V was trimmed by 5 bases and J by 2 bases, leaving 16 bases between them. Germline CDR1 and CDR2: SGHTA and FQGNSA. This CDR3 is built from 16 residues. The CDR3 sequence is CASSQDTARTYNEQFF. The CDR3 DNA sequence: TGTGCCAGCAGCCAAGATACAGCACGGACCTACAATGAGCAGTTCTTC.

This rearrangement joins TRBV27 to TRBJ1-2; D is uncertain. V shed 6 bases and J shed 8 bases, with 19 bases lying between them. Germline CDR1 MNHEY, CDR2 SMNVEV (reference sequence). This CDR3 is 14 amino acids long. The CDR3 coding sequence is TGTGCCAGCAGCCCGAACGCCGAACCCGGGGGCTACACCTTC. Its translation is CASSPNAEPGGYTF.

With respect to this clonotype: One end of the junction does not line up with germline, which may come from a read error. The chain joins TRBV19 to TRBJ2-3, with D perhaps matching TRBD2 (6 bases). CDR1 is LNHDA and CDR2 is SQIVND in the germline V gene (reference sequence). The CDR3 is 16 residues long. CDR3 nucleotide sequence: TGTGTCAGTAGTCCAACTAGCCTATCATACACAGATACGCAGTATTTT. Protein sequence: CVSSPTSLSYTDTQYF.

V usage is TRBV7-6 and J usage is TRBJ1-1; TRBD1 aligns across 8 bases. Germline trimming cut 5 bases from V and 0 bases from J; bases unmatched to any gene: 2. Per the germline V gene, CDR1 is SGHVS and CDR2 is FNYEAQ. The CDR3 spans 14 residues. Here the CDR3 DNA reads TGTGCCAGCAGCGTACAGGGGGTGAACACTGAAGCTTTCTTT. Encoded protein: CASSVQGVNTEAFF.

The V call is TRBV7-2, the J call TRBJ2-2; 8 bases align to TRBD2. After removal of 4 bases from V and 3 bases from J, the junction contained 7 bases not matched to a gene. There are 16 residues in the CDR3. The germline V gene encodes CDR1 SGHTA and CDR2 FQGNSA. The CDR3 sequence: CASSSLGGVYTGELFF. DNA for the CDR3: TGTGCCAGCAGCTCACTCGGGGGGGTTTACACCGGGGAGCTGTTTTTT.

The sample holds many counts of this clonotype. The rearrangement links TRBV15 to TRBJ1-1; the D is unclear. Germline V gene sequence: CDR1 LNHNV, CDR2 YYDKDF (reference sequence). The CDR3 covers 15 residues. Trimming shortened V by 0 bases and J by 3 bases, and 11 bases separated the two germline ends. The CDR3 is CATSRDTGVDTEAFF. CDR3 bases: TGTGCCACCAGCAGAGATACCGGGGTGGACACTGAAGCTTTCTTT.

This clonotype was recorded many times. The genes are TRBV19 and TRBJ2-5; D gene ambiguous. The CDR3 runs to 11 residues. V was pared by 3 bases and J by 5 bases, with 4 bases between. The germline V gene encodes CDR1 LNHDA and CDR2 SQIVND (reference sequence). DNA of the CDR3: TGTGCCAGTAGTATCAGGGAGACCCAGTACTTC. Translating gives CASSIRETQYF.

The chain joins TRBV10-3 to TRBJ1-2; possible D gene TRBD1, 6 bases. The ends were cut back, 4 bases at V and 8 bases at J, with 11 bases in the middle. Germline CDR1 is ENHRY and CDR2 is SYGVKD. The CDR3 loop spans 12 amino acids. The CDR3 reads CAISAPGQGYTF. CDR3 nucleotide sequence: TGTGCCATCAGTGCGCCCGGACAGGGCTACACCTTC.

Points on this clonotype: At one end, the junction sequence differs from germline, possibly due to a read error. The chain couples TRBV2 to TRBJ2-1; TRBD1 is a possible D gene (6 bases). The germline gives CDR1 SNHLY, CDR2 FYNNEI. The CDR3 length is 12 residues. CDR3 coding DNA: TGTGCCAGCGAGATAAACCGGGACAAATTGCTCTTC. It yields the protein CASEINRDKLLF.

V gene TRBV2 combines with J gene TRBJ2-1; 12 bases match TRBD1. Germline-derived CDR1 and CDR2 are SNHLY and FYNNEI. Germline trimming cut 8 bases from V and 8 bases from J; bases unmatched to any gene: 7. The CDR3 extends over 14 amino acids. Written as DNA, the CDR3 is TGTGCCAGCGGTGTGGGACAGGGGGCTTATGAGCAGTTCTTC. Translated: CASGVGQGAYEQFF. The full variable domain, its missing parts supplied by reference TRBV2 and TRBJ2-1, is EPEVTQTPSHQVTQMGQEVILRCVPISNHLYFYWYRQILGQKVEFLVSFYNNEISEKSEIFDDQFSVERPDGSNFTLKIRSTKLEDSAMYFCASGVGQGAYEQFFGPGTRLTVL.

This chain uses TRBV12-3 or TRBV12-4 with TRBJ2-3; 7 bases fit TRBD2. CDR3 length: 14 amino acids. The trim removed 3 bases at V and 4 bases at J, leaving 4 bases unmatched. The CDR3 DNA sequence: TGTGCCAGCAGTTTGGGGGGGATTCCAGATACGCAGTATTTT. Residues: CASSLGGIPDTQYF.

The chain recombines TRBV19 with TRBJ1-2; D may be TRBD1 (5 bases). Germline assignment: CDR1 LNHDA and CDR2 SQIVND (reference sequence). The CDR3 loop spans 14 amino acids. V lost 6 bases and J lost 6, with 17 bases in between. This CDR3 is CASRESGRVDGYTF. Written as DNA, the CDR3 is TGTGCCAGTAGAGAATCGGGGCGAGTGGATGGCTACACCTTC.

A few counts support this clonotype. The CDR3 region is CASSLITGSLMDEQFF. Written as DNA, the CDR3 is TGTGCCAGTAGTTTGATAACAGGTTCCCTTATGGATGAGCAGTTCTTC. The rearrangement uses TRBV19 and TRBJ2-1; possible D gene TRBD1, 5 bases. The CDR3 covers 16 residues. Germline V gene data show CDR1 as LNHDA and CDR2 as SQIVND (reference sequence). Deletions cut 5 bases from V and 8 bases from J, with 22 bases between.

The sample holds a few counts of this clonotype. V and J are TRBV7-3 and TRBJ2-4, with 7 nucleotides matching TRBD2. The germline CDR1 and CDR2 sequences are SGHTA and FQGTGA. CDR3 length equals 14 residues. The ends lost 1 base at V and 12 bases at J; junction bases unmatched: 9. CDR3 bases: TGTGCCAGCAGCTTAATTGGGGGGGAGGGTCCTCAGTACTTC. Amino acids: CASSLIGGEGPQYF.

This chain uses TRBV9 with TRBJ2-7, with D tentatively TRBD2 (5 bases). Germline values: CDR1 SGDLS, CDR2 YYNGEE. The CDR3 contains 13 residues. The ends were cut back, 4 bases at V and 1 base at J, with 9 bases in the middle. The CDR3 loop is CASSSAESYEQYF. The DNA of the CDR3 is TGTGCCAGCAGCTCAGCGGAATCCTACGAGCAGTACTTC.